This paragraph covers one T cell receptor (beta chain) sequence. The data stem from a study of blood T cell repertoires in COVID-19. Study-wide context: From the United States, Italy and Spain came samples of acute and convalescent COVID-19. PBMCs, B-cell-depleted T cells, or T cells were the source of the cDNA or gDNA that made up the material.

As processed by the authors: Reference gene primer amplification in the assay estimated nucleated cell counts. The data were produced by immunoSEQ multiplex PCR, yet TCRdb's version contains in-frame clones alone and is incomplete. The V and J calls and the clone size are those of that table, but D and trimming were determined from the DNA. In the table there are some 100,000 clones, over 75% of which are singletons. Material: peripheral blood. The clonotype was recovered from a human donor in a cohort sampled during active COVID-19.

CDR3 loop: CASSPLAGGPETQYF. The CDR3 DNA follows: TGTGCCAGCAGTCCGCTAGCGGGGGGGCCGGAGACCCAGTACTTC. The chain recombines TRBV2 with TRBJ2-5, with 12 positions matching TRBD2. J was trimmed by 5 bases and V by 5 bases; bases with no gene match: 6. Germline assignment: CDR1 SNHLY and CDR2 FYNNEI. The CDR3 sequence is 15 residues long.